Listed here are 4 T cell receptor beta chains from one sample, sequenced in a study of shared clonotypes between healthy human individuals. TCRdb's table, derived via immunoSEQ multiplex PCR, lists solely in-frame clones and lacks some. Seen here are roughly 2.5 million clones, roughly nine tenths observed once, and the top ten hold 0.14%. Sequencing used naive CD4+ T cells sorted from blood. Subset denoted: CD45RA+ positively selected. Source of these receptors: a man aged 18 to 29 in good health.

As to this clone: At one end, the junction sequence differs from germline, possibly due to a read error. The chain recombines TRBV7-2 with TRBJ1-1; tentative D call: TRBD1 (5 bases). The CDR3 extends over 13 amino acids. Germline V gives CDR1 SGHTA, CDR2 FQGNSA. The CDR3 loop reads CASSFRQNNEAFF. CDR3 bases: TGTGCCAGCAGCTTCAGACAGAACAATGAAGCTTTCTTT. Full variable domain (rest looked up from reference TRBV7-2 and TRBJ1-1): GAGVSQSPSNKVTEKGKDVELRCDPISGHTALYWYRQSLGQGLEFLIYFQGNSAPDKSGLPSDRFSAERTGGSVSTLTIQRTQQEDSAVYLCASSFRQNNEAFFGQGTRLTVV.

A single count supports this clone. The chain links TRBV5-1 to TRBJ2-7; 10 nucleotides agree with TRBD1. The CDR3 totals 15 residues. Germline V gene data show CDR1 as SGHRS and CDR2 as YFSETQ. V dropped 0 bases and J dropped 6; count of bases not matched to a gene: 6. The CDR3 reads CASSLEGGTGAEQYF. The CDR3 nucleotides read TGCGCCAGCAGCTTGGAAGGCGGGACAGGGGCCGAGCAGTACTTC.

The V gene is TRBV15, the J gene TRBJ2-7, with 8 nucleotides matching TRBD1. There are 12 residues in the CDR3. Trimming removed 6 bases from V and 6 bases from J; junction bases left unmatched: 4. CDR1 LNHNV and CDR2 YYDKDF come from the germline V gene (reference sequence). The CDR3 DNA is TGTGCCACCAGACCAGGGGGCGGCGAGCAGTACTTC. Translating gives CATRPGGGEQYF.

Written as DNA, the CDR3 is TGTGCTAGTGGTTTGGTACATGTCAAGAGCGAGTCCTATAATTCACCCCTCCACTTT. Its protein is CASGLVHVKSESYNSPLHF. The genes are TRBV12-5 and TRBJ1-6, with no clear D. Trimming took off 0 bases at V and 1 base at J, with 16 bases between the two ends. The germline gives CDR1 LGHNT, CDR2 FRNRAP. The CDR3 length is 19 residues.